This T cell receptor (beta chain) was recorded in a study of blood T cell repertoires in COVID-19 (dated by TCRdb to 2020 to 2022). About the full investigation: The collaborator samples originated in the United States, Italy and Spain and spanned the acute and convalescent phases of COVID-19. The material from the prospective study consisted of cDNA or gDNA derived from T cells, B-cell-depleted T cells, or PBMCs. The dataset comprised deeply sampled blood TCRbeta repertoires from subjects exposed to, actively infected with, or recovered from COVID-19. The repertoires were released in a freely available public database intended as a resource for research on the immune response to SARS-CoV-2. The samples were drawn from two sources: the first 160 participants of the ongoing ImmuneRACE study, and 1,000 to 1,500 subjects contributed by 6 global collaborators. The sample metadata nearly always contained a de-identified subject ID, COVID-19 status, age in years and sex. Where available, HLA class I and class II types were taken from metadata supplied by the sample provider and were not determined by assay-based typing.

TCRbeta CDR3 regions were amplified from genomic DNA by means of the immunoSEQ Assay, a bias-controlled multiplex PCR. Turning to the authors' computational methods: Nucleated cell counts per sample were estimated from amplification of reference gene primers within the assay. To quantify the absolute abundance of each unique TCRbeta CDR3 rearrangement, sequence reads were collapsed and filtered. For each sample, productive Simpson clonality was calculated as the square root of Simpson's diversity index over productive rearrangements. The immuneACCESS repertoire file appears here via TCRdb, limited to in-frame rearrangements. These files lack a portion of the clones; in checked studies, under half of the deficit traces to unresolved V genes, and the cause of the others is not known. D and trimming were read from the DNA, whereas the V and J calls and clone size are those reported in that table. Recorded for this sample are 100,000 to 150,000 clones; about four fifths of them occurred a single time. Roughly 10% of the sample is in the top ten clones.

The research as a whole found: How much clinical and demographic metadata was included differed by source and by participant, and the metadata was provided uncurated.

From the cysteine through the phenylalanine, the CDR3 covers 15 amino acids. Only the CDR3 portion is preserved as DNA: 45 bases, with reading frame beginning at the first base. Per the germline V gene, SGHAT is the CDR1 and FQNNGV is the CDR2. V and J lose 4 bases and 4 bases, and a span of 16 bases separates them. Comment on this clone: It lacks a known antigen. No base qualities exist here, and no much larger clone lies one base off it.

The collaborating institutions used their own protocols to collect whole blood in K2EDTA tubes. For TCRbeta analysis, collaborators shipped samples in one of three forms: frozen whole blood, isolated PBMCs, or DNA extracted from either of those sample types. The sequence was obtained from a man aged 60-69 years with acute or convalescent COVID-19. The sample comprised peripheral blood. The chain couples TRBV11-2 to TRBJ1-2; the D gene is not confidently resolved. The CDR3 corresponds to CASSSPRGPLYGYTF. The nucleotides read TGTGCCAGCAGCTCTCCCCGCGGGCCACTCTATGGCTACACCTTC.